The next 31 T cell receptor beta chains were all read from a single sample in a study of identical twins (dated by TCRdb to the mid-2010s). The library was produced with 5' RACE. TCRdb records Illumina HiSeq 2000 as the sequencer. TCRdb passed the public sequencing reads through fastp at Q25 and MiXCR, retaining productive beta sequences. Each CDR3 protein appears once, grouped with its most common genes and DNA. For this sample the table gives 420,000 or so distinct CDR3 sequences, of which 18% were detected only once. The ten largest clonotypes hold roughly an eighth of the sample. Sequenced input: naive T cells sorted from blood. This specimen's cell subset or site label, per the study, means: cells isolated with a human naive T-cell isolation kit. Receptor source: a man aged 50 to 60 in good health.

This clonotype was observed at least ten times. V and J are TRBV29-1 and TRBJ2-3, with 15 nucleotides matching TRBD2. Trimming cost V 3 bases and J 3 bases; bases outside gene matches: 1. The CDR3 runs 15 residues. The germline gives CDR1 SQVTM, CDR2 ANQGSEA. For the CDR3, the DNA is TGCAGCGTTGAGGGACTAGCGGGAGGTACAGATACGCAGTATTTT. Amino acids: CSVEGLAGGTDTQYF.

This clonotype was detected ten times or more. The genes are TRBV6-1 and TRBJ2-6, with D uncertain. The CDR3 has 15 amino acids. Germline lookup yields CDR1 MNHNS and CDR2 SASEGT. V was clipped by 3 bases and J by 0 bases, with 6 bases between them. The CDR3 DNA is TGTGCCAGCAGTGATTACCGCTCTGGGGCCAACGTCCTGACTTTC. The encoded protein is CASSDYRSGANVLTF.

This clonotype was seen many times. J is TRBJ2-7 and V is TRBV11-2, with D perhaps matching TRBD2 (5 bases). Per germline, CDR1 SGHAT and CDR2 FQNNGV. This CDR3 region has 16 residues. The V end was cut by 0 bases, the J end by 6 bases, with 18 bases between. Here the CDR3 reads CASSLETRAVLGEQYF. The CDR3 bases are TGTGCCAGCAGCTTAGAAACTAGGGCAGTCCTAGGCGAGCAGTACTTC.

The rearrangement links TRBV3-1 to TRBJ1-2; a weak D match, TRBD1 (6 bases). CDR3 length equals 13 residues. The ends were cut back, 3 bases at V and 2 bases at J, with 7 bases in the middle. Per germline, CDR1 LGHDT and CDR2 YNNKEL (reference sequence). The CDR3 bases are TGTGCCAGCAGCCAGACAGGCAACTATGGCTACACCTTC. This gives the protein CASSQTGNYGYTF.

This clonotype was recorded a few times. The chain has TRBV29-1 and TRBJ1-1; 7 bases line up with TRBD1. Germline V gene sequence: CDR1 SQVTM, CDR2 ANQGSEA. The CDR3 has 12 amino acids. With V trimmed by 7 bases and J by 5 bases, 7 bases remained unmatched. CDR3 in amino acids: CSARQGGTEAFF. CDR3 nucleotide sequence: TGCAGCGCTAGACAGGGAGGAACTGAAGCTTTCTTT.

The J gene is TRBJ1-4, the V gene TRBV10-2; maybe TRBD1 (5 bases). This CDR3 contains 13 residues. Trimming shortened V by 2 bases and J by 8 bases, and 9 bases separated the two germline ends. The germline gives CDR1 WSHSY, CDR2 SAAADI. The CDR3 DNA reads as TGCGCCAGCAGTGAGCCGGGGACGGAAAAACTGTTTTTT. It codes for CASSEPGTEKLFF.

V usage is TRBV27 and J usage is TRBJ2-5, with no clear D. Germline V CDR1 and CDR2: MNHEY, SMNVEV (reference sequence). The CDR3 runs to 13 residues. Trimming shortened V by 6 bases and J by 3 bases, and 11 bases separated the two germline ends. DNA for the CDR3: TGTGCCAGCAGCCGAATCGGAGAAGAGACCCAGTACTTC. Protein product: CASSRIGEETQYF.

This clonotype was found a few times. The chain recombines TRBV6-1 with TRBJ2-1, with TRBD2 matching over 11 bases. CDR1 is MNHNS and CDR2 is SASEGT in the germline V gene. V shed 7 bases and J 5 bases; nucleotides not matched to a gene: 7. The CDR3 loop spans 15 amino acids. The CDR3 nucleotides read TGTGCCAGCACCTTTCTAGCGGGGGGCAACAATGAGCAGTTCTTC. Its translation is CASTFLAGGNNEQFF.

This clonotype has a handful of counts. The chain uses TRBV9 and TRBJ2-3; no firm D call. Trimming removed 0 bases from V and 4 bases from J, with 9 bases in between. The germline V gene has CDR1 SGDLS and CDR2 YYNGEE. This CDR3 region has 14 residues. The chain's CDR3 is CASSVGNRPDTQYF. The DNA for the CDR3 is TGTGCCAGCAGCGTAGGGAATCGACCAGATACGCAGTATTTT.

Written as DNA, the CDR3 is TGTGCCAGCAGTTTATGGAAGCTACGCACAGATACGCAGTATTTT. Protein sequence: CASSLWKLRTDTQYF. V and J are TRBV12-3 or TRBV12-4 and TRBJ2-3; D is unresolved. V gave up 2 bases and J gave up 1 base, with 10 bases separating them. The CDR3 sequence is 15 residues long.

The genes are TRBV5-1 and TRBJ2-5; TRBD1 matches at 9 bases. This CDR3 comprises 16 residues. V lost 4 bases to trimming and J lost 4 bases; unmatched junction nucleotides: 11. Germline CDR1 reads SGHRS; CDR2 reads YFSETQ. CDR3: CASSLTSTGGGETQYF. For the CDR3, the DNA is TGCGCCAGCAGCCTAACTTCAACAGGGGGCGGAGAGACCCAGTACTTC.

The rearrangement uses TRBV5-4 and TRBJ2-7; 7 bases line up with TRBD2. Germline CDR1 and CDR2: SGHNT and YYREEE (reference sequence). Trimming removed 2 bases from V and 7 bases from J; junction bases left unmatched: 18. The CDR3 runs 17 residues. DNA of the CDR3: TGTGCCAGCAGCTTAGCCCGGCTTGGGGGAGGGCGGCAGGAGCAGTACTTC. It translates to CASSLARLGGGRQEQYF.

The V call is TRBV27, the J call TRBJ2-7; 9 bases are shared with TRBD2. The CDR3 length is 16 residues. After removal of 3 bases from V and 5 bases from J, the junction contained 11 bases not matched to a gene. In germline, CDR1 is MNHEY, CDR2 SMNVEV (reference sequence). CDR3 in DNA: TGTGCCAGCAGTTTTATGGCGGGGGGGCCGAAGAACGAGCAGTACTTC. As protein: CASSFMAGGPKNEQYF.

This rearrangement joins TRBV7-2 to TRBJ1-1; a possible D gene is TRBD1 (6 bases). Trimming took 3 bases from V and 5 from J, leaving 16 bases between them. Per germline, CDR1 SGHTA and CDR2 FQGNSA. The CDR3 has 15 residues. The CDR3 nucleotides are TGTGCCAGCAGCTTTGGCGGGGGCGAATGGACTGAAGCTTTCTTT. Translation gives CASSFGGGEWTEAFF.

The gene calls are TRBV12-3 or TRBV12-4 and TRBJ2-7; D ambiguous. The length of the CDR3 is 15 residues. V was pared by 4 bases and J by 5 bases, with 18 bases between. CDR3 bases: TGTGCCAGCAGTTCCGGCGTTTTGATTGGGAACGAGCAGTACTTC. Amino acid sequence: CASSSGVLIGNEQYF.

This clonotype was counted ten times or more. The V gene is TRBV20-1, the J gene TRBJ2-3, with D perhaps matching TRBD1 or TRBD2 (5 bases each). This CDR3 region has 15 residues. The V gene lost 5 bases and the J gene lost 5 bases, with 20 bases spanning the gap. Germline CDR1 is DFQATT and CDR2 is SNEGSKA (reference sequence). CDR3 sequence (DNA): TGCAGTGCTGACAGCAGCTCCGGAGGTATAGATACGCAGTATTTT. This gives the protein CSADSSSGGIDTQYF.

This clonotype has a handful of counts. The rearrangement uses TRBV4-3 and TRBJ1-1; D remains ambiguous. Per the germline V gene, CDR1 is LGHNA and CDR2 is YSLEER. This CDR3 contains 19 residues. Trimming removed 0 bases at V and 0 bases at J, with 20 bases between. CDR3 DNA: TGCGCCAGCAGCCAAGATTGGCCCCTAGACGGCAGACTGAACACTGAAGCTTTCTTT. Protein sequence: CASSQDWPLDGRLNTEAFF.

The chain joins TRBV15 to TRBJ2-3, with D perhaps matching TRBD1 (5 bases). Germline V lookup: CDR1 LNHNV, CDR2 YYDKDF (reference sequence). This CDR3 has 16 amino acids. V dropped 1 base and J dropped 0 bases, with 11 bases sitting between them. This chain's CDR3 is CATSRGVTASTDTQYF. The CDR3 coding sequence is TGTGCCACCAGCAGAGGGGTGACAGCTAGCACAGATACGCAGTATTTT.

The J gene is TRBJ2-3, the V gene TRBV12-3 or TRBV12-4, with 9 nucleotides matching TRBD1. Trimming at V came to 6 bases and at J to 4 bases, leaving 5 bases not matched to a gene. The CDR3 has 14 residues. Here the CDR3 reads CASSLGQGPDTQYF. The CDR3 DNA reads TGTGCCAGCAGCCTTGGACAGGGGCCAGATACGCAGTATTTT.

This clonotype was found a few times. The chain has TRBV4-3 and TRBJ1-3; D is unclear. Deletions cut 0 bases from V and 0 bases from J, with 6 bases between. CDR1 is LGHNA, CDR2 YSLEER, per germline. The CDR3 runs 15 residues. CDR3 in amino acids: CASSQDKSSGNTIYF. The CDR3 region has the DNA TGCGCCAGCAGCCAAGACAAGAGCTCTGGAAACACCATATATTTT.

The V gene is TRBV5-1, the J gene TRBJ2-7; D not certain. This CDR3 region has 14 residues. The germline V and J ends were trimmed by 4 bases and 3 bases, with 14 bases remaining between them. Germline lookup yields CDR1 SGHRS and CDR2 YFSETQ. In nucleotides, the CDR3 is TGCGCCAGCAGCGAGACATCGACGAACTACGAGCAGTACTTC. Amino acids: CASSETSTNYEQYF.

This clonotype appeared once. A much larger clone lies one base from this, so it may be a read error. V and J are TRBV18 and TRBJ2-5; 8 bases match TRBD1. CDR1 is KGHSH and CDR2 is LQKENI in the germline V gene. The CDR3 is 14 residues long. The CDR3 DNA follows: TGTGTCAGCTCGGGGACAGGTACTAAAGAGACCCAGTACTTC. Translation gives CVSSGTGTKETQYF.

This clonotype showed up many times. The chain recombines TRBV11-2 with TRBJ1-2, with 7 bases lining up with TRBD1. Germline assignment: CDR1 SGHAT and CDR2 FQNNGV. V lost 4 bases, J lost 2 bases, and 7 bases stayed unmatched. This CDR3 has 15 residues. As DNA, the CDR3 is TGTGCCAGCAGCTCGAACCGCAGGGGGAACTATGGCTACACCTTC. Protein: CASSSNRRGNYGYTF.

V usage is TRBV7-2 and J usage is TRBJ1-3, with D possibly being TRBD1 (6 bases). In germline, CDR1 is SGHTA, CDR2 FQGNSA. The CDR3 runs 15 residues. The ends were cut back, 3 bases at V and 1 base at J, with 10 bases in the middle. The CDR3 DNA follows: TGTGCCAGCAGCTTGGGGGCCACATCTGGAAACACCATATATTTT. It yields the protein CASSLGATSGNTIYF.

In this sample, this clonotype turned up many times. The CDR3 region is CASSLQTGGNTGELFF. CDR3 nucleotide sequence: TGCGCCAGCAGCCTCCAGACAGGGGGGAACACCGGGGAGCTGTTTTTT. The chain recombines TRBV5-1 with TRBJ2-2; 9 nucleotides agree with TRBD1. Unmatched junction bases numbered 5, after V lost 4 bases and J lost 1 base. Per germline, CDR1 SGHRS and CDR2 YFSETQ. The CDR3 covers 16 residues.

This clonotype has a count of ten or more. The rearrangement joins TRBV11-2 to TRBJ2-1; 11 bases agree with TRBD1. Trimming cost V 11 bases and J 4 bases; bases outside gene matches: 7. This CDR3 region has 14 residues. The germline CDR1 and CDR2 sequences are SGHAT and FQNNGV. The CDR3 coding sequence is TGTGCCGTGGGGGGGACAGGGGGGTACAATGAGCAGTTCTTC. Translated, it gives CAVGGTGGYNEQFF. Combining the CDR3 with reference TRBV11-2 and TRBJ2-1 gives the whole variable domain EAGVAQSPRYKIIEKRQSVAFWCNPISGHATLYWYQQILGQGPKLLIQFQNNGVVDDSQLPKDRFSAERLKGVDSTLKIQPAKLEDSAVYLCAVGGTGGYNEQFFGPGTRLTVL.

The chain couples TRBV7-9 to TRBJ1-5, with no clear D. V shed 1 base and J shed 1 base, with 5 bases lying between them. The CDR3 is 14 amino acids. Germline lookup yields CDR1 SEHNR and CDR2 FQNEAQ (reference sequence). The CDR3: CASSLDNSNQPQHF. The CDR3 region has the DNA TGTGCCAGCAGCTTAGATAACAGCAATCAGCCCCAGCATTTT.

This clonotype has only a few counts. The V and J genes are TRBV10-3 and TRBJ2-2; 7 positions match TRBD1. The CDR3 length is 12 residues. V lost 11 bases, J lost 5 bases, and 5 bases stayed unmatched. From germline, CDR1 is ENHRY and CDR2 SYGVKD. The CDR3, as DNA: TGTGCCTCCCACAGGGGTACCGGGGAGCTGTTTTTT. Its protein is CASHRGTGELFF.

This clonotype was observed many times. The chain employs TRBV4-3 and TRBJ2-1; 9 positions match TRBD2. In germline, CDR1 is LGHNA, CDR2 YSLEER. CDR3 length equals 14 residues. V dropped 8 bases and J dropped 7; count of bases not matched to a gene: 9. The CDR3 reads CASSHTSGLNEQFF. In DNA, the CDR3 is TGCGCCAGCTCCCACACTAGCGGGTTGAATGAGCAGTTCTTC.

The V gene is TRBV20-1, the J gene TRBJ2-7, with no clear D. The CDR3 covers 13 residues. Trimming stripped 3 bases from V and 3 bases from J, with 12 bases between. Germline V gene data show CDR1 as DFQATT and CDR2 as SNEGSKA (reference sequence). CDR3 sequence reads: CSARMVQRYEQYF. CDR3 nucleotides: TGCAGTGCTAGGATGGTGCAGCGCTACGAGCAGTACTTC.

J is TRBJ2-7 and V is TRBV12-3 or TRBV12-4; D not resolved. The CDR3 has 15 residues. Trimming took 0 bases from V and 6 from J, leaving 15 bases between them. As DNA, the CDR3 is TGTGCCAGCAGTTTAGCGAACAAGGGCCAAAGCGAGCAGTACTTC. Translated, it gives CASSLANKGQSEQYF.